One sample yielded the 6 T cell receptor beta chains listed below, sequenced in a study of regulatory dendritic cells for organ transplantation (dated by TCRdb to about 2017). The library was produced with the immunoSEQ multiplex PCR assay. The clones in this table, taken by TCRdb from immuneACCESS, are in-frame only. Not every clone is retained; where verified, under half of the shortfall comes from an unresolved V gene, and the cause of the rest is unknown. Here the sample has around 19,000 clones; 74% occur a single time. The top ten clones comprise around 1% of the sample. The specimen sequenced was memory CD4+ T cells from blood. Interpreted using the paper, the cell subset or site label stands for: CD45RO+ memory T cells. These receptors were collected from a human donor in good health.

The rearrangement uses TRBV18 and TRBJ2-5; no firm D call. In germline, CDR1 is KGHSH, CDR2 LQKENI. Trimming stripped 0 bases from V and 5 bases from J, with 7 bases between. The CDR3 runs to 13 residues. CDR3 sequence (DNA): TGTGCCAGCTCACCACCGTCGTATGAGACCCAGTACTTC. Its protein product is CASSPPSYETQYF.

The chain has TRBV2 and TRBJ2-2; 12 nucleotides agree with TRBD2. The germline CDR1 and CDR2 sequences are SNHLY and FYNNEI. With 6 bases clipped from V and 5 bases from J, the junction kept 1 base outside the gene matches. This CDR3 has 14 residues. CDR3 DNA: TGTGCCAGCAGAGGACTAGCGGGGACCGGGGAGCTGTTTTTT. Protein product: CASRGLAGTGELFF.

The J gene is TRBJ2-3, the V gene TRBV5-4, with TRBD1 matching over 7 bases. This CDR3 region has 15 residues. Germline V gene lookup returns CDR1 SGHNT and CDR2 YYREEE (reference sequence). V was clipped by 1 base and J by 5 bases; unmatched bases: 7. This chain's CDR3 is CASSLRTGARDTQYF. The CDR3 nucleotides read TGTGCCAGCAGCTTGAGAACAGGGGCGCGAGATACGCAGTATTTT.

The genes are TRBV10-3 and TRBJ1-1; perhaps TRBD1 as D (6 bases). Trimming took off 2 bases at V and 1 base at J, with 8 bases between the two ends. Per the germline V gene, CDR1 is ENHRY and CDR2 is SYGVKD. The CDR3 is made up of 14 amino acids. CDR3: CAISERGGNTEAFF. CDR3 nucleotides: TGTGCCATCAGTGAGAGGGGGGGGAACACTGAAGCTTTCTTT.

V is TRBV4-2 and J is TRBJ2-3; 7 bases map to TRBD2. With V trimmed by 4 bases and J by 2 bases, 9 bases remained unmatched. The germline CDR1 and CDR2 sequences are LGHNA and YNFKEQ. The CDR3 runs 16 residues. CDR3 nucleotide sequence: TGTGCCAGCAGCCCCTCCGGGGGGACCCCCACAGATACGCAGTATTTT. Translating it yields CASSPSGGTPTDTQYF.

V usage is TRBV6-6 and J usage is TRBJ1-1; D is unresolved. CDR1 MNHNY and CDR2 SVGAGI come from the germline V gene (reference sequence). The CDR3 consists of 11 residues. Trimming removed 2 bases at V and 11 bases at J, with 9 bases between. The CDR3 sequence is CASSYVGRAFF. DNA of the CDR3: TGTGCCAGCAGTTACGTAGGGAGGGCTTTCTTT.